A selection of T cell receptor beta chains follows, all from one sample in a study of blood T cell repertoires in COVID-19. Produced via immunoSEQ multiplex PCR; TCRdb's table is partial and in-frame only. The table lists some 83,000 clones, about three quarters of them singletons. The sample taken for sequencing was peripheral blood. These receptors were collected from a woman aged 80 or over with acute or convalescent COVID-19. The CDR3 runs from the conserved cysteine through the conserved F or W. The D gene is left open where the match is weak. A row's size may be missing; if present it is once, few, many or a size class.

cdr3_aa: CASSFLSLNTEAFF; cdr3_nt: TGTGCCAGCAGCTTTCTAAGCTTGAACACTGAAGCTTTCTTT; clone_size: once; d_call: .; v_call: TRBV5-5; j_call: TRBJ1-1
cdr3_aa: CASSLAGSPPSNYGYTF; cdr3_nt: TGTGCCAGCAGCTTAGCTGGCTCCCCCCCCTCTAACTATGGCTACACCTTC; clone_size: .; d_call: .; v_call: TRBV7-2; j_call: TRBJ1-2
cdr3_aa: CASSLQGVSGYTF; cdr3_nt: TGTGCCAGCTCGCTTCAGGGGGTCTCTGGCTACACCTTC; clone_size: .; d_call: TRBD1; v_call: TRBV18; j_call: TRBJ1-2
cdr3_aa: CASSSTTLGGGSGDTQYF; cdr3_nt: TGTGCCAGCAGCTCCACAACCCTGGGGGGGGGCTCAGGGGATACGCAGTATTTT; clone_size: .; d_call: .; v_call: TRBV5-5; j_call: TRBJ2-3
cdr3_aa: CASSLEAGYTDTQYF; cdr3_nt: TGTGCCAGCAGCTTGGAAGCGGGGTACACAGATACGCAGTATTTT; clone_size: .; d_call: TRBD2; v_call: TRBV5-8; j_call: TRBJ2-3
cdr3_aa: CASSSGVGETQYF; cdr3_nt: TGTGCCAGCAGCTCAGGGGTTGGGGAGACCCAGTACTTC; clone_size: .; d_call: .; v_call: TRBV7-7; j_call: TRBJ2-5
cdr3_aa: CASSKSARGPTYNEQFF; cdr3_nt: TGTGCCAGCAGCAAAAGTGCTCGAGGGCCGACCTACAATGAGCAGTTCTTC; clone_size: .; d_call: .; v_call: TRBV21-1; j_call: TRBJ2-1
cdr3_aa: CASSFGGVNTEAFF; cdr3_nt: TGTGCCAGCAGCTTTGGGGGGGTAAACACTGAAGCTTTCTTT; clone_size: .; d_call: .; v_call: TRBV5-6; j_call: TRBJ1-1
cdr3_aa: CASSPTGGWSPLHF; cdr3_nt: TGTGCCAGCAGCCCCACAGGGGGCTGGTCACCCCTCCACTTT; clone_size: few; d_call: TRBD1; v_call: TRBV6-2/TRBV6-3; j_call: TRBJ1-6
cdr3_aa: CASSPQDSSYNEQFF; cdr3_nt: TGTGCCAGCAGTCCCCAGGACAGTTCCTACAATGAGCAGTTCTTC; clone_size: .; d_call: .; v_call: TRBV6-6; j_call: TRBJ2-1
cdr3_aa: CASSAAPGNTEAFF; cdr3_nt: TGTGCCAGCTCAGCAGCCCCAGGGAACACTGAAGCTTTCTTT; clone_size: .; d_call: .; v_call: TRBV18; j_call: TRBJ1-1
cdr3_aa: CASSRTLSNEKLFF; cdr3_nt: TGTGCCAGCTCGAGGACTTTATCTAATGAAAAACTGTTTTTT; clone_size: few; d_call: .; v_call: TRBV6-5; j_call: TRBJ1-4